This T cell receptor beta chain was sequenced in a study of vaccination and CD4 T cells after COVID-19. Scientists ran DNA taken from cultured CD4+ T cells through the Oncomine TCR Beta short-read assay for sequencing. TCRdb re-called the PCR reads through MiXCR, storing one row per CDR3 protein. The sample contains roughly 3,300 distinct CDR3 sequences, 15% to 20% of which appear only once. Treatment: roughly 11-day PBMC culture with coronavirus spike peptide pools or control peptides (ViraFEST assay). IL-2 at about 9.3 IU/ml and peptide pools at approximately 10 ug/ml were added to PBMCs cultured at around 2 million per well. From the approximately eleven-day cultures, CD4+ T cells were isolated by negative selection. This clonotype was seen a handful of times. The antigen remains unidentified. This TCR derives from a human donor who had recovered from COVID-19. The sequencing input was CD4+ T cells from blood, cultured in vitro.

The DNA of the CDR3 is TGTGCCAGCAGTTACTCGAGTGACCCGGAGGACCAGAACACCGGGGAGCTGTTTTTT. It codes for CASSYSSDPEDQNTGELFF. V usage is TRBV6-5 and J usage is TRBJ2-2; maybe TRBD2 (5 bases). Germline V lookup: CDR1 MNHEY, CDR2 SVGAGI. This CDR3 contains 19 residues. V was cut by 0 bases and J by 1 base, with 18 bases left in between.